This TCR beta chain was recovered during a study of T cells in Graves' hyperthyroidism and ophthalmopathy. The J segment lost 3 bases and the V segment lost 1 base, leaving 8 bases of the junction unmatched. Germline assignment: CDR1 MGHRA and CDR2 YSYEKL. The CDR3 covers 16 residues. TCR beta CDR3 regions were amplified from RNA. First-round RT-PCR with HTBI primers amplified the TCR CDR3 region. Each CDR3 protein is one row after TCRdb ran MiXCR on the multiplex PCR reads. The sample lists fewer than 450,000 distinct CDR3 sequences, approximately 17% occurring once. In its sample, this clonotype was seen a few times. Investigators excluded patients with uncontrolled infection, other autoimmune disease, pregnancy or lactation.

The chain uses TRBV4-1 and TRBJ2-7, with TRBD2 matching 8 bases. Sequenced input: blood. This receptor was taken from a woman in her twenties or thirties with Graves' hyperthyroidism that later progressed to Graves' ophthalmopathy. The CDR3 sequence: CASSQVGTSGRYEQYF. CDR3 nucleotides: TGCGCCAGCAGCCAAGTTGGCACTAGCGGACGCTACGAGCAGTACTTC.